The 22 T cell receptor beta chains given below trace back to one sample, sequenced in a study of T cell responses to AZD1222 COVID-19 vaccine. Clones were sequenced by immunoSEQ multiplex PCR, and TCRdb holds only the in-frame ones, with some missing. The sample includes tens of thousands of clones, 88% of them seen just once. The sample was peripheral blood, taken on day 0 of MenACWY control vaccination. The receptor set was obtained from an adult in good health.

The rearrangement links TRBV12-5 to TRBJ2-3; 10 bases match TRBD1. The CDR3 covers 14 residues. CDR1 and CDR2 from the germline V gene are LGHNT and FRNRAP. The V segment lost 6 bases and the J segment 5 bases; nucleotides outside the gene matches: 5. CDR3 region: CASGSGTGVDTQYF. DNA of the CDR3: TGTGCTAGTGGCTCGGGGACAGGGGTAGATACGCAGTATTTT.

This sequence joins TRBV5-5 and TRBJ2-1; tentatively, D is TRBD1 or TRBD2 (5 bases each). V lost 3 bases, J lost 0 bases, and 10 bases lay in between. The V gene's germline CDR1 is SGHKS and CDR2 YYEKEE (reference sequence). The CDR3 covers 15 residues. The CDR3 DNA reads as TGTGCCAGCAGCTCCGGGGCCAACTCCTACAATGAGCAGTTCTTC. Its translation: CASSSGANSYNEQFF.

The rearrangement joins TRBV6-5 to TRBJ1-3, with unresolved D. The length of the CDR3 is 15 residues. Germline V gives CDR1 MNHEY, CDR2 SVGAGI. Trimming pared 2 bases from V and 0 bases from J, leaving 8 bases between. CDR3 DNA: TGTGCCAGCAGTTACGGACGGTCCTCTGGAAACACCATATATTTT. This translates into CASSYGRSSGNTIYF.

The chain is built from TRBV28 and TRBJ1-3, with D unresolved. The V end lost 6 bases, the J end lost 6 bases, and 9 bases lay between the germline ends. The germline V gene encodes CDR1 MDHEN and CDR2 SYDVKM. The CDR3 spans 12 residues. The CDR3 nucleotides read TGTGCCAGCAGAAGGGCGTCAAACACCATATATTTT. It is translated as CASRRASNTIYF.

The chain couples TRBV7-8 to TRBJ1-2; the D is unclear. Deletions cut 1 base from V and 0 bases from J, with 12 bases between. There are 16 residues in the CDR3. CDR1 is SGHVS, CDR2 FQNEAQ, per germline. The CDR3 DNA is TGTGCCAGCAGCTTAGTGCACAGCAACTCTAACTATGGCTACACCTTC. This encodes CASSLVHSNSNYGYTF. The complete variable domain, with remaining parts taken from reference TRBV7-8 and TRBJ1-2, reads GAGVSQSPRYKVAKRGQDVALRCDPISGHVSLFWYQQALGQGPEFLTYFQNEAQLDKSGLPSDRFFAERPEGSVSTLKIQRTQQEDSAVYLCASSLVHSNSNYGYTFGSGTRLTVV.

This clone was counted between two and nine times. The DNA of the CDR3 is TGTGCCACAGGACTAGCGGGACCTCCCTACGAGCAGTACTTC. It specifies CATGLAGPPYEQYF. The chain combines TRBV19 with TRBJ2-7; 12 bases are shared with TRBD2. The CDR3 consists of 14 residues. Trimming cost V 10 bases and J 2 bases; bases outside gene matches: 6. CDR1 LNHDA and CDR2 SQIVND come from the germline V gene (reference sequence). Using reference TRBV19 and TRBJ2-7 for the parts outside the CDR3, the full variable domain is DGGITQSPKYLFRKEGQNVTLSCEQNLNHDAMYWYRQDPGQGLRLIYYSQIVNDFQKGDIAEGYSVSREKKESFPLTVTSAQKNPTAFYLCATGLAGPPYEQYFGPGTRLTVT.

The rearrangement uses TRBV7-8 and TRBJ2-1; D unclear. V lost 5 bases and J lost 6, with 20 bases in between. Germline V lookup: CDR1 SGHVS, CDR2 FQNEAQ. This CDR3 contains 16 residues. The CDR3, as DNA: TGTGCCAGCAGCGCCATAGCCCGAAGTAGGGTCAATGAGCAGTTCTTC. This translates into CASSAIARSRVNEQFF. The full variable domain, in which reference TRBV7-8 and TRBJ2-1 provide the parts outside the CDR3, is GAGVSQSPRYKVAKRGQDVALRCDPISGHVSLFWYQQALGQGPEFLTYFQNEAQLDKSGLPSDRFFAERPEGSVSTLKIQRTQQEDSAVYLCASSAIARSRVNEQFFGPGTRLTVL.

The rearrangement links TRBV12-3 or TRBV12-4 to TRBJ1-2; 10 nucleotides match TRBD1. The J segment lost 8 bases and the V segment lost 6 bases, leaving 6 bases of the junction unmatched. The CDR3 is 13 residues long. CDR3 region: CASSLGTGEGYTF. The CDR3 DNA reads TGTGCCAGCAGCCTCGGGACAGGGGAAGGCTACACCTTC.

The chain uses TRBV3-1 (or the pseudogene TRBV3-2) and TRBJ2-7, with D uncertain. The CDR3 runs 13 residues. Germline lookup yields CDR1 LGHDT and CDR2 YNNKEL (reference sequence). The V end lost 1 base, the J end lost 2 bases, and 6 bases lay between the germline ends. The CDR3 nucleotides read TGTGCCAGCAGCCAAGCTGGTGCCTACGAGCAGTACTTC. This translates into CASSQAGAYEQYF.

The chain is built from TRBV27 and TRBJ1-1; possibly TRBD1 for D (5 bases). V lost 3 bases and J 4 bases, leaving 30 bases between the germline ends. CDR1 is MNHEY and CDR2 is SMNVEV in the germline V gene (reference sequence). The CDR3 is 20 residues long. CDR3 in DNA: TGTGCCAGCAGTTTGAGGGCTTTCCGGGACCAAATACCACGGGGCACTGAAGCTTTCTTT. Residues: CASSLRAFRDQIPRGTEAFF.

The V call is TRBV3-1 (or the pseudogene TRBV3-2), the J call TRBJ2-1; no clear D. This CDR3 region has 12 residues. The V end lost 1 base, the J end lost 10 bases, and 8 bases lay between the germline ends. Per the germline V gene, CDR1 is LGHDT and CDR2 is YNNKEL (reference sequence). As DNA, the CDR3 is TGTGCCAGCAGCCAAGGAGAAAGAGAGCAGTTCTTC. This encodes CASSQGEREQFF.

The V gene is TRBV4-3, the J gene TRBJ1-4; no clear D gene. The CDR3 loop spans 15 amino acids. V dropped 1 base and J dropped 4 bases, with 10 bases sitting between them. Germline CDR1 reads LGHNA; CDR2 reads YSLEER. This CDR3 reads CASSQGWRINEKLFF. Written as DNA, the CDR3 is TGCGCCAGCAGCCAAGGTTGGAGGATTAATGAAAAACTGTTTTTT.

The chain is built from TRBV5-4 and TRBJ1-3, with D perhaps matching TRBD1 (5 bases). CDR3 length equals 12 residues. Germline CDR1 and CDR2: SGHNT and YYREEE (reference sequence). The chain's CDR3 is CALGGSGNTIYF. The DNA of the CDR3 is TGTGCATTGGGGGGCTCTGGAAACACCATATATTTT.

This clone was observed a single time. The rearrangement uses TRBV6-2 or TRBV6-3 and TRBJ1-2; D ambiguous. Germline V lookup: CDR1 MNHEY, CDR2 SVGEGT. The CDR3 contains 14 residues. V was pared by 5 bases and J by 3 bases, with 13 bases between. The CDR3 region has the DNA TGTGCCAGCAGTCGACCTCGGACGGACTATGGCTACACCTTC. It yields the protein CASSRPRTDYGYTF.

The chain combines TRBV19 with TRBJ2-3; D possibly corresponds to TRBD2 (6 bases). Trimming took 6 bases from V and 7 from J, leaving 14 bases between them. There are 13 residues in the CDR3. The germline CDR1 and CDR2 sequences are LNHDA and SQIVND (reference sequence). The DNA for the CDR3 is TGTGCCAGTAGATGGGAGGCCGCCAATACGCAGTATTTT. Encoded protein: CASRWEAANTQYF.

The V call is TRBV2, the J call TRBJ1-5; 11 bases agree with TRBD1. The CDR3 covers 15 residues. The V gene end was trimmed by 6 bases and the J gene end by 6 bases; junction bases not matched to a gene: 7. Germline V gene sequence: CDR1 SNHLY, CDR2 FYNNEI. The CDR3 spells CASRTRTGGFQPQHF. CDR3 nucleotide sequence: TGTGCCAGCAGGACTCGGACAGGGGGCTTTCAGCCCCAGCATTTT.

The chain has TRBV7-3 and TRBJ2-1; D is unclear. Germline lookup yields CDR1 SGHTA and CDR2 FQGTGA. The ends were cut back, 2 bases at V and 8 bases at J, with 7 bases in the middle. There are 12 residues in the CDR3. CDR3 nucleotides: TGTGCCAGCAGCTTAGGTCTTGATGAGCAGTTCTTC. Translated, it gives CASSLGLDEQFF.

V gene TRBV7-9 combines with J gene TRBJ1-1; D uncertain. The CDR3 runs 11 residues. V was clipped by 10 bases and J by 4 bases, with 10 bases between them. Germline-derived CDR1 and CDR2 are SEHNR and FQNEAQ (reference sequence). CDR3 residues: CATRRSTEAFF. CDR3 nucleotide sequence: TGTGCCACCCGACGGAGCACTGAAGCTTTCTTT.

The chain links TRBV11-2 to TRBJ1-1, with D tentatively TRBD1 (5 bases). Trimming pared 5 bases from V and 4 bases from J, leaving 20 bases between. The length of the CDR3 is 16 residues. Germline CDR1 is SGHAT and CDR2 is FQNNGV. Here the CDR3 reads CASSESGRAWSTEAFF. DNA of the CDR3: TGTGCCAGCAGCGAGAGTGGCAGGGCGTGGAGCACTGAAGCTTTCTTT.

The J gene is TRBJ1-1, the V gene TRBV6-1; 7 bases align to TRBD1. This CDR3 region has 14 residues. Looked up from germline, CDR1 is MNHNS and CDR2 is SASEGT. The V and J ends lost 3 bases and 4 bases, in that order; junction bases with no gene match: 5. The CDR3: CASSEGHRGTEAFF. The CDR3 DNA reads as TGTGCCAGCAGTGAGGGACACAGGGGCACTGAAGCTTTCTTT.

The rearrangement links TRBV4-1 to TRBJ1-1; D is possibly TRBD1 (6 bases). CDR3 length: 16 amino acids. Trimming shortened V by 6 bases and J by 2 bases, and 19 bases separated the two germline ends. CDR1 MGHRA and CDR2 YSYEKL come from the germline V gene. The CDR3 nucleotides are TGCGCCAGCAGTCAACCAGGGGCGACGAGCAACACTGAAGCTTTCTTT. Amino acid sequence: CASSQPGATSNTEAFF.

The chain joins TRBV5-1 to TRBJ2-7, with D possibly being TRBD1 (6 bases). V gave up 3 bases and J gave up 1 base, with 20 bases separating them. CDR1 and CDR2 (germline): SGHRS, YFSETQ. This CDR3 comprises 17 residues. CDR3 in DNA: TGCGCCAGCAGCTACAGGGCCGGGACGGGTTTTTCCTACGAGCAGTACTTC. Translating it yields CASSYRAGTGFSYEQYF.